The sequence of this TCR beta chain was determined in a study of blood T cell repertoires in COVID-19. Turning to the study itself: PBMCs, B-cell-depleted T cells, or T cells were the source of the cDNA or gDNA that made up the material.

This CDR3 region has 16 residues. V trimming: 3 bases; J trimming: 1 base; junction bases outside the gene matches: 4. Germline V gives CDR1 SEHNR, CDR2 FQNEAQ (reference sequence). Individuals drawn from around 25 US areas were roughly 18 to 95 years old. Cohort placement rested on clinical history that participants reported themselves. Two negative PCRs, clearance, or symptom resolution were required of recovered Cohort 3 donors. TCRdb keeps only in-frame clones here, not all; method: immunoSEQ multiplex PCR. The profile covers hundreds of thousands of clones, with 88% appearing a single time and about 3% taken by the ten largest.

What was sequenced was PBMCs or T cells enriched from blood (not recorded which). The sequence came from a woman aged 45-65 years who had recovered from COVID-19. V gene TRBV7-9 combines with J gene TRBJ2-5; 11 bases align to TRBD2. The CDR3 is CASSLGTSGTQETQYF. Written as DNA, the CDR3 is TGTGCCAGCAGCTTGGGGACTAGCGGAACCCAAGAGACCCAGTACTTC.